This TCR beta chain was sequenced in a study of shared clonotypes between healthy human individuals (dated by TCRdb to 2018 to 2021). A note on the overall study: The cohort included a few men and a couple of women between 18 and 49 years of age. For each donor, CD4 naive and CD4 memory were each run on three plates, CD8 naive on two plates, and CD8 memory on one plate. Blood TCR repertoires of a handful of healthy adults were deeply sequenced to estimate repertoire size and the extent of clonotype sharing between individuals. To increase sequencing depth and limit assay-specific biases, different laboratories used diverse techniques to prepare libraries and sequence TCR repertoires. Between about 0.94 and 8.9 billion PBMCs per donor were obtained by leukapheresis.

Here V drops 4 bases and J drops 4 bases, and the junction holds 7 bases not matched to any gene. The CDR3 runs 15 residues from the cysteine to the phenylalanine. Only the CDR3 DNA is retained, 45 bases long and in frame from the first base. CDR1 SNHLY and CDR2 FYNNEI were looked up in the germline V gene. On the study overall, not on this receptor specifically: Approximately 4.8% of naive CD4, around 3.6% of naive CD8, roughly 2.4% of memory CD4, and 0.4% of memory CD8 clonotypes were shared across a handful of donors. Naive subsets generally had larger estimated clonotype richness than memory subsets. Even with the large sequencing depth, rarefaction of the sorted-subset datasets indicated that sequencing was incomplete. Pairwise subsampling indicated that sequencing depth was expected to affect the degree of clonotype sharing among donors. Because the study included only a small number of donors, the genetic and exposure-history diversity represented was limited. Compared with non-shared clonotypes, the clonotypes found in all four sorted-subset donors had higher generation probabilities. Sampling was restricted to blood, and TCR repertoires in tissue are likely to differ from TCR repertoires in blood.

About this clone itself: This clone's antigen is unknown. No base qualities exist here, and no much larger clone lies one base off it.

The donors were healthy, HIV-negative adults who had no recently reported acute infections or vaccinations. Only Caucasian adults living in Nashville, Tennessee, USA were represented among the donors. Magnetic negative selection was used to enrich CD4+ T cells, after which naive cells were positively selected on CD45RA and the negative fraction became the memory subset. Blood was collected by leukapheresis, and PBMCs were isolated by Ficoll-Histopaque density gradient centrifugation and then cryopreserved in liquid nitrogen vapor phase. Purity and quantity of every magnetically sorted T cell population were checked by analytical flow cytometry. Each sorted fraction had its genomic DNA isolated and then quantified by UV absorbance on a Nanodrop 2000c. Using the deep immunoSEQ assay, TCR CDR3 regions were amplified from genomic DNA by multiplex PCR. For each cell subset, the extracted genomic DNA was distributed evenly across all wells of several immunoSEQ 96-well plates, and each plate served as one replicate. For sorted subsets, each replicate PCR was loaded with 200 ng genomic DNA, equivalent to 30,000 to 35,000 T cell genomes. Purified libraries were measured with a Qubit 3.0 fluorometer, size-checked on a Bioanalyzer 2100, and measured again with the KAPA Library Quantification kit. Each immunoSEQ 96-well plate was sequenced on its own single-read 150-cycle Illumina NextSeq 550 flow cell. Per the original workflow: The immunoSEQ output contained only junctional sequences without quality scores, so filtering could not match that applied to full-length reads. Sequences were annotated with PyIR, a Python wrapper for IgBLAST v1.9, and V/J genes and CDR3 were assigned using IMGT germline references. Reads with weak V/J assignments (E-value above 1e-6), missing CDR3, stop codons, out-of-frame junctions, or ambiguous translated residues were removed. A V3J clonotype was defined by an identical inferred V gene, J gene, and CDR3 amino acid sequence. The percentage overlap between two repertoires was calculated by dividing the number of shared unique clonotypes by the size of the smaller repertoire. Repertoire richness was assessed with RTK rarefaction, the Chao1 estimator, and Recon v2.1 estimates of unobserved clonotypes. OLGA was used to compute generation probabilities for all TCRbeta clonotypes that the gDNA method yielded from a handful of donors. What TCRdb holds here is the immuneACCESS table cut down to in-frame rearrangements. Part of the clones is not present; checked against another copy, under half of the missing clones reflect an unresolved V gene, and the others are unexplained. For V, J and clone size, that table is used; D and trimming come from the DNA. The sample data list 950,000 to 1,100,000 clones, and more than 65% of these were observed just once. The top ten constitute about 1.5% of the sample.

This TCR derives from a man aged 18 to 30 in good health. This chain is built from TRBV2 and TRBJ2-3, with 8 bases aligning to TRBD1. Input material: memory CD4+ T cells sorted from blood. The cell subset or site label of this sample denotes: CD45RA-negative fraction. The DNA is TGTGCCAGCAGTGTCGGGACAGGACCGGCAGATACGCAGTATTTT. Its protein product is CASSVGTGPADTQYF. The entire variable domain, with the stretches around the CDR3 drawn from the reference TRBV2 and TRBJ2-3 proteins, is EPEVTQTPSHQVTQMGQEVILRCVPISNHLYFYWYRQILGQKVEFLVSFYNNEISEKSEIFDDQFSVERPDGSNFTLKIRSTKLEDSAMYFCASSVGTGPADTQYFGPGTRLTVL.